A single sample gave rise to the 26 T cell receptor beta chains below, sequenced in a study of blood T cell repertoires in COVID-19. Assay: immunoSEQ multiplex PCR; the TCRdb copy retains only in-frame clones and omits some. The top ten clones hold about 0.78% of a sample with approximately 340,000 clones, roughly 90% of them seen once. Sequencing used PBMCs or T cells enriched from blood (not recorded which). All receptors derive from a woman aged 40 to 50 who had been exposed to COVID-19.

This clone was seen only once. This sequence joins TRBV5-1 and TRBJ1-4; 9 bases line up with TRBD1. V lost 4 bases and J lost 6; bases outside the gene matches: 7. The length of the CDR3 is 15 residues. Germline assignment: CDR1 SGHRS and CDR2 YFSETQ. The CDR3 loop reads CASSKQGARDEKLFF. CDR3 bases: TGCGCCAGCAGCAAACAGGGGGCGCGAGATGAAAAACTGTTTTTT.

The chain couples TRBV9 to TRBJ2-1; D remains unclear. V was shortened by 1 base and J by 1 base, with 3 bases between the two germline ends. This CDR3 contains 13 residues. Germline V gene sequence: CDR1 SGDLS, CDR2 YYNGEE. CDR3 nucleotides: TGTGCCAGCAGCGTAACTTCCTACAATGAGCAGTTCTTC. This codes for CASSVTSYNEQFF.

This clone was seen a handful of times. V is TRBV11-3 and J is TRBJ1-1; D remains unclear. CDR3 length: 12 residues. Germline V gene data show CDR1 as SGHNT and CDR2 as YENEEA. Trimming pared 1 base from V and 8 bases from J, leaving 8 bases between. The CDR3 loop is CASSLVAKEAFF. The DNA of the CDR3 is TGTGCCAGCAGCTTAGTCGCGAAGGAAGCTTTCTTT.

The gene calls are TRBV19 and TRBJ1-1, with D perhaps matching TRBD1 (5 bases). This CDR3 has 14 residues. With 7 bases removed from V and 1 base from J, the gap between germline ends came to 13 bases. CDR1 and CDR2 from the germline V gene are LNHDA and SQIVND (reference sequence). CDR3 loop: CASTTLDRNTEAFF. The CDR3 DNA follows: TGTGCCAGTACCACCCTAGACAGGAACACTGAAGCTTTCTTT.

The chain recombines TRBV18 with TRBJ1-1; D gene uncertain. V lost 3 bases and J 7 bases, leaving 9 bases between the germline ends. This CDR3 has 12 amino acids. The germline CDR1 and CDR2 sequences are KGHSH and LQKENI. The CDR3 is CASSPRGDEAFF. Here the CDR3 DNA reads TGTGCCAGCTCACCCCGTGGAGATGAAGCTTTCTTT.

The chain links TRBV3-1 (or the pseudogene TRBV3-2) to TRBJ2-1, with 11 bases that match TRBD2. V gave up 6 bases and J gave up 7 bases; unmatched junction bases: 8. The CDR3 sequence is 15 residues long. From germline, CDR1 is LGHDT and CDR2 YNNKEL (reference sequence). CDR3 region: CASRLSGGARNEQFF. CDR3 sequence (DNA): TGTGCCAGCAGGCTTAGCGGGGGGGCGAGAAATGAGCAGTTCTTC.

The chain employs TRBV10-1 and TRBJ1-5, with TRBD1 matching 9 bases. In germline, CDR1 is WNHNN, CDR2 SYGVQD (reference sequence). Trimming took 7 bases from V and 3 from J; bases not matched to a gene: 13. This CDR3 is built from 17 residues. For the CDR3, the DNA is TGCGCCAGCACCAACTCGGGACAGGGTAGGGCCAATCAGCCCCAGCATTTT. It translates to CASTNSGQGRANQPQHF.

The chain recombines TRBV5-1 with TRBJ2-4, with TRBD1 matching over 7 bases. The CDR3 has 13 residues. CDR1 is SGHRS, CDR2 YFSETQ, per germline. V lost 4 bases, J lost 7 bases, and 5 bases stayed unmatched. The CDR3 sequence is CASSPEGANIQYF. CDR3 in DNA: TGCGCCAGCAGCCCCGAGGGGGCCAACATTCAGTACTTC.

The chain is built from TRBV19 and TRBJ1-2, with 7 bases identical to TRBD1. V shed 3 bases and J 6 bases; nucleotides not matched to a gene: 10. The length of the CDR3 is 15 residues. CDR1 LNHDA and CDR2 SQIVND come from the germline V gene (reference sequence). CDR3 sequence reads: CASSMTGTATDGYTF. CDR3 DNA sequence: TGTGCCAGTAGTATGACCGGGACAGCCACGGATGGCTACACCTTC.

The V gene is TRBV7-3, the J gene TRBJ1-5; a possible D gene is TRBD1 (5 bases). The V gene's germline CDR1 is SGHTA and CDR2 FQGTGA. The CDR3 totals 15 residues. Trimming removed 2 bases at V and 2 bases at J, with 10 bases between. DNA for the CDR3: TGTGCCAGCAGCTTAGGAGGGGCGGGCAATCAGCCCCAGCATTTT. Protein: CASSLGGAGNQPQHF.

The chain employs TRBV27 and TRBJ1-1; no definite D call. Germline CDR1 and CDR2: MNHEY and SMNVEV (reference sequence). V lost 6 bases to trimming and J lost 1 base, with 15 bases between them. This CDR3 spans 15 amino acids. The CDR3 bases are TGTGCCAGCAGCCAGCCCCGCCGCGGGAACACTGAAGCTTTCTTT. Amino acids: CASSQPRRGNTEAFF.

The chain is built from TRBV30 and TRBJ2-1; TRBD2 agrees at 14 bases. The trim removed 5 bases at V and 9 bases at J, leaving 9 bases unmatched. Germline assignment: CDR1 GTSNPN and CDR2 SVGIG (reference sequence). The length of the CDR3 is 15 residues. CDR3 in amino acids: CAWQGMTSGRAEQFF. CDR3 sequence (DNA): TGTGCCTGGCAAGGAATGACTAGCGGGAGGGCTGAGCAGTTCTTC.

The rearrangement links TRBV19 to TRBJ1-1; 10 positions match TRBD1. CDR1 LNHDA and CDR2 SQIVND come from the germline V gene (reference sequence). The CDR3 has 14 residues. Trimming removed 6 bases from V and 8 bases from J; junction bases left unmatched: 9. As DNA, the CDR3 is TGTGCCAGTAGCCGGGACAGGGGATTTAAGGAAGCTTTCTTT. Translating it yields CASSRDRGFKEAFF.

The gene calls are TRBV9 and TRBJ1-2; 9 bases agree with TRBD1. Germline CDR1 is SGDLS and CDR2 is YYNGEE. The CDR3 has 14 residues. After removal of 0 bases from V and 5 bases from J, the junction contained 2 bases not matched to a gene. Here the CDR3 reads CASSVGGTGYGYTF. The CDR3 nucleotides read TGTGCCAGCAGCGTAGGCGGGACAGGGTATGGCTACACCTTC.

The chain combines TRBV28 with TRBJ2-1; 7 bases are a match to TRBD2. There are 17 residues in the CDR3. V dropped 2 bases and J dropped 5; count of bases not matched to a gene: 12. CDR1 MDHEN and CDR2 SYDVKM come from the germline V gene. The CDR3 sequence: CASSLVGTTRLNNEQFF. The CDR3, as DNA: TGTGCCAGCAGTTTAGTGGGGACTACAAGACTCAACAATGAGCAGTTCTTC.

There are a few counts of this clone. This chain links TRBV5-1 with TRBJ1-1; TRBD1 might be the D (6 bases). Between the trimmed V and J ends, which lost 4 bases and 2 bases, there was a span of 12 bases. Germline V gene data show CDR1 as SGHRS and CDR2 as YFSETQ. The CDR3 runs to 14 residues. The CDR3 region has the DNA TGCGCCAGCAGCACACAGGGAGTCAACACTGAAGCTTTCTTT. This encodes CASSTQGVNTEAFF.

V and J are TRBV7-2 and TRBJ1-5; a possible D gene is TRBD1 (6 bases). The CDR3 sequence is 17 residues long. CDR1 and CDR2 from the germline V gene are SGHTA and FQGNSA. The V end lost 3 bases, the J end lost 3 bases, and 18 bases lay between the germline ends. The CDR3 loop is CASSFPPRGQVNQPQHF. The CDR3, as DNA: TGTGCCAGCAGCTTCCCCCCGCGGGGGCAGGTCAATCAGCCCCAGCATTTT.

V usage is TRBV11-1 and J usage is TRBJ1-1; D is possibly TRBD1 (5 bases). This CDR3 spans 14 amino acids. Germline V lookup: CDR1 SGHAT, CDR2 FQDESV (reference sequence). V was clipped by 1 base and J by 6 bases, with 12 bases between them. The CDR3 DNA follows: TGTGCCAGCAGCTTAGGGATGGGGGAGGCTGAAGCTTTCTTT. Translating it yields CASSLGMGEAEAFF.

The chain couples TRBV24-1 to TRBJ2-2, with 11 bases fitting TRBD2. The germline V gene encodes CDR1 KGHDR and CDR2 SFDVKD. CDR3 length equals 19 residues. J gave up 6 bases and V 0 bases, and 11 bases lay outside the gene matches. In DNA, the CDR3 is TGTGCCACCAGTGATTTGGAGGGGACTAGCGGCACAACCCCCGGGGAGCTGTTTTTT. Translated, it gives CATSDLEGTSGTTPGELFF.

This clone was counted once. The gene calls are TRBV12-3 or TRBV12-4 and TRBJ2-2, with D tentatively TRBD1 (6 bases). The length of the CDR3 is 13 residues. Trimming pared 6 bases from V and 7 bases from J, leaving 12 bases between. This CDR3 reads CASSQGTVGELFF. The CDR3, as DNA: TGTGCCAGCAGCCAGGGGACCGTCGGGGAGCTGTTTTTT.

The rearrangement joins TRBV5-1 to TRBJ1-6; 8 bases map to TRBD1. The CDR3 is 15 amino acids. The germline V gene has CDR1 SGHRS and CDR2 YFSETQ. J lost 9 bases, V lost 3 bases, and 8 bases had no gene match. CDR3 nucleotide sequence: TGCGCCAGCAGCTCCATGACAGGGGTTAGTTCACCCCTCCACTTT. It codes for CASSSMTGVSSPLHF.

This rearrangement joins TRBV18 to TRBJ2-5; 7 bases are a match to TRBD1. This CDR3 region has 14 residues. V lost 1 base, J lost 4 bases, and 3 bases stayed unmatched. The germline CDR1 and CDR2 sequences are KGHSH and LQKENI. CDR3 bases: TGTGCCAGCTCACCACTCTCAGGGGGAGAGACCCAGTACTTC. Its translation is CASSPLSGGETQYF.

V gene TRBV12-3 or TRBV12-4 combines with J gene TRBJ1-2, with 7 bases aligning to TRBD1. CDR3 length: 13 residues. V shed 4 bases and J 10 bases; nucleotides not matched to a gene: 9. The CDR3 spells CASSSPTGWDYTF. The DNA of the CDR3 is TGTGCCAGCAGTTCCCCGACAGGGTGGGACTACACCTTC.

This chain links TRBV7-2 with TRBJ1-4; TRBD1 might be the D (6 bases). The CDR3 extends over 15 amino acids. The V end was cut by 4 bases, the J end by 5 bases, with 14 bases between. From germline, CDR1 is SGHTA and CDR2 FQGNSA. The CDR3 sequence: CASSYFRTDNEKLFF. CDR3 bases: TGTGCCAGCAGCTATTTTCGGACAGACAATGAAAAACTGTTTTTT.

The rearrangement joins TRBV6-5 to TRBJ2-1; TRBD2 matches at 10 bases. The CDR3 has 15 amino acids. Germline CDR1 is MNHEY and CDR2 is SVGAGI. Trimming cost V 7 bases and J 6 bases; bases outside gene matches: 9. The DNA of the CDR3 is TGTGCCAGCAAAGAACTAGCGGGAAGAACCAATGAGCAGTTCTTC. As protein: CASKELAGRTNEQFF.

This clone came up a few times. The chain joins TRBV7-3 to TRBJ1-1; D remains ambiguous. Per the germline V gene, CDR1 is SGHTA and CDR2 is FQGTGA. Deletions cut 5 bases from V and 0 bases from J, with 7 bases between. CDR3 length: 13 residues. The CDR3 DNA follows: TGTGCCAGCAGCGTCACAGTGAACACTGAAGCTTTCTTT. Translated: CASSVTVNTEAFF.